This entry is about one T cell receptor beta chain. This receptor's antigen is unknown. No clone much larger than this one lies a single base away; base qualities are absent. The treatment or condition label corresponds to: allogeneic hematopoietic cell transplantation with graft depleted of TCRalphabeta T cells and CD19 B cells. The children who served as transplant recipients had been given grafts of TCRalphabeta/CD19-depleted allogeneic hematopoietic cells. This entry comes from a study of T-cell reconstitution after alpha-beta-depleted transplantation in children listed by TCRdb under 2016. Study-wide context: T-cell immune reconstitution after TCRalphabeta/CD19-depleted allogeneic hematopoietic cell transplantation in children was quantitatively tracked in the study by means of TCR repertoire profiling.

Receptors were amplified or captured by PCR. Sequenced on an Illumina HiSeq 2500. To normalize quantification of the TCRbeta repertoire, the TCR libraries were built with molecular barcoding that relied on unique molecular identifiers. The public reads were run again by TCRdb, first through fastp at Q25 and then through MiXCR, and only productive beta chains were kept. Rows are unified per CDR3 protein, each entry keeping the most common DNA and genes. The sample has a few hundred thousand distinct CDR3 sequences on record, roughly 13% of them singletons. Roughly 2.3% of the sample goes to the ten largest clones. Study-wide conclusions, independent of this receptor: Over the following months the frequencies of hyperexpanded clones went down, and after one year T-cell counts and TCRbeta diversity were mostly credited to newly produced T cells. In some patients, high TCRbeta diversity at day 60 was attributed to recipient T cells and intrathymic progenitors that had survived conditioning. About two months after transplant, the apparently early recovery of alphabetaT-cell counts reportedly depended on just several hundred clones that had expanded rapidly and came from non-depleted graft cells.

The input for sequencing was PBMCs, mostly from graft donor cells, taken 360 days after TCRalphabeta/CD19-depleted stem cell transplant. The sequence was obtained from a male patient under 18 who had a stem cell transplant for acute myeloid leukemia, so the T cells may come from the graft donor.

The nucleotide sequence reads TGTGCCAGCAGTACACGGGGGGGAGGTCAGCCCCAGCATTTT. This encodes CASSTRGGGQPQHF. The V and J genes are TRBV27 and TRBJ1-5; possibly the D gene is TRBD1, per 5 matching bases. The germline V gene (reference sequence) gives CDR1 as MNHEY and CDR2 as SMNVEV. V gives up 5 bases and J gives up 6 bases, and the segment between their germline ends measures 14 bases. The CDR3, cysteine through phenylalanine, is 14 amino acids long. This entry keeps only the CDR3 DNA: 42 bases, framed from base 1.